This T cell receptor beta chain emerged from a study of T cell responses to AZD1222 COVID-19 vaccine. TCRdb's table, derived via immunoSEQ multiplex PCR, lists solely in-frame clones and lacks some. Counted here are 90,000 or so clones, about nine tenths occurring once; the ten biggest clones make up under 2.5%. The CDR3 consists of 14 residues. Per the germline V gene, CDR1 is SGHVS and CDR2 is FNYEAQ. The ends lost 5 bases at V and 4 bases at J; junction bases unmatched: 6. This specimen consisted of peripheral blood, obtained on day 0 of AZD1222 vaccination. V usage is TRBV7-6 and J usage is TRBJ2-7; 9 bases line up with TRBD2. The receptor comes from an adult in good health. This chain's CDR3 is CASSPTLAGYEQYF. Written as DNA, the CDR3 is TGTGCCAGCAGCCCAACCCTAGCGGGATACGAGCAGTACTTC.